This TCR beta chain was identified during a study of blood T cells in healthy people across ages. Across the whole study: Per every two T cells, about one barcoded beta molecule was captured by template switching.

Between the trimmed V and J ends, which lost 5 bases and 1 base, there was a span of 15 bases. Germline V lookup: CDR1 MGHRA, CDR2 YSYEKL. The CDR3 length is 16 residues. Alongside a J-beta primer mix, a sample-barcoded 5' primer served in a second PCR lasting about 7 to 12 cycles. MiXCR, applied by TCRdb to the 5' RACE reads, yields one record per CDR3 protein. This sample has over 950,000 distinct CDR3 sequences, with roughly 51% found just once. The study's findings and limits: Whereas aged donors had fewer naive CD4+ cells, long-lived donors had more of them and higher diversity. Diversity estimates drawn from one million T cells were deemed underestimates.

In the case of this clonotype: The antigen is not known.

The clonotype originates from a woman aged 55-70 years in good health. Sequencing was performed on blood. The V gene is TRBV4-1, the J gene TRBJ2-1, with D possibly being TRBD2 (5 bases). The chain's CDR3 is CASSFAEEPSYNEQFF. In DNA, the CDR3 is TGCGCCAGCAGCTTCGCGGAGGAACCTTCCTACAATGAGCAGTTCTTC.